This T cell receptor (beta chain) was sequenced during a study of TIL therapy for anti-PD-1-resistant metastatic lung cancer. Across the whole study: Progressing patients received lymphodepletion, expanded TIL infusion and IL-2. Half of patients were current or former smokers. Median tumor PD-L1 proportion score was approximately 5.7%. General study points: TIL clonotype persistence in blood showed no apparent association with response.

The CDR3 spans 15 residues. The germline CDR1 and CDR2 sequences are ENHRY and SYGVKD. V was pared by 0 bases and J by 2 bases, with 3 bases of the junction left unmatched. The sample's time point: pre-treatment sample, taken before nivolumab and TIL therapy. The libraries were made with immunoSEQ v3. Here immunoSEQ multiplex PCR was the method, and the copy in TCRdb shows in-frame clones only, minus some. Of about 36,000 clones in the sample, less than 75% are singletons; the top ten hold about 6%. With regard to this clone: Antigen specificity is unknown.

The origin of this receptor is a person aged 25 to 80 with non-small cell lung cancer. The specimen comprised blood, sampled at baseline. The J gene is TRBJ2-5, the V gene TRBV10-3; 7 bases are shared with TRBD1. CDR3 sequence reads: CAISESQDRQETQYF. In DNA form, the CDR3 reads TGTGCCATCAGTGAGTCCCAGGACAGGCAAGAGACCCAGTACTTC.